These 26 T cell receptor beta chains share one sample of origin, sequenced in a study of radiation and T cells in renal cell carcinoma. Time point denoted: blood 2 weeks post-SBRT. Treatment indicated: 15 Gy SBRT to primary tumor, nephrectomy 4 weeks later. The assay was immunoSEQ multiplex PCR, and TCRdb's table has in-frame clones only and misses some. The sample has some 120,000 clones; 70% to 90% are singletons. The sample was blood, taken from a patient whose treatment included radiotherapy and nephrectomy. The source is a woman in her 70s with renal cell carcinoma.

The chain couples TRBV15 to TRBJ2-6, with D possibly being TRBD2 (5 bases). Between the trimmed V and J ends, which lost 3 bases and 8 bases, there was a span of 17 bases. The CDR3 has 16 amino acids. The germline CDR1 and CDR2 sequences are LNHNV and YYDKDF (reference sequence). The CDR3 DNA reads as TGTGCCACCAGCAGCCTCGGGGTGGGCCGATCCAACGTCCTGACTTTC. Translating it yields CATSSLGVGRSNVLTF.

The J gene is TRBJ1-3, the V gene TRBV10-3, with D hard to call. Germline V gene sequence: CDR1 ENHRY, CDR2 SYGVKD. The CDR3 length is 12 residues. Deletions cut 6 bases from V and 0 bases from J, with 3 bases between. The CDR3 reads CAISSSGNTIYF. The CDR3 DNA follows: TGTGCCATCAGCAGCTCTGGAAACACCATATATTTT.

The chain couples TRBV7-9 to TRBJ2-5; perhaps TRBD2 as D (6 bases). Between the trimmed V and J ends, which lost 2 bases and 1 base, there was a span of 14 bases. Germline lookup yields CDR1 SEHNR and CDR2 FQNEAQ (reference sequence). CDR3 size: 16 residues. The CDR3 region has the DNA TGTGCCAGCAGCTTAATTACGGGGGTGGGCCAAGAGACCCAGTACTTC. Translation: CASSLITGVGQETQYF.

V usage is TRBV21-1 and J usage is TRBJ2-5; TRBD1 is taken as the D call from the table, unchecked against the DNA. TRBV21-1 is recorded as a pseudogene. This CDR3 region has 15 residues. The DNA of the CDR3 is TGTGCCAGCAGCAGTTGGGACAGAGGGCGAGAGACCCAGTACTTC. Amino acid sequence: CASSSWDRGRETQYF.

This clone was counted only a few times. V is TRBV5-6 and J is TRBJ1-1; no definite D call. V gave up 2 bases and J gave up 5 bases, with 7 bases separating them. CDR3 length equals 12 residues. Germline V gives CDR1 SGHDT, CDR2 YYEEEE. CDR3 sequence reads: CASSFGLTEAFF. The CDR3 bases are TGTGCCAGCAGCTTTGGACTGACTGAAGCTTTCTTT.

CDR3 in DNA: TGTGCCAGCAGTTTACATACTAGCGGGAGCGCCGATGAGCAGTTCTTC. Its protein product is CASSLHTSGSADEQFF. The V gene is TRBV27, the J gene TRBJ2-1; 11 positions agree with TRBD2. Germline V CDR1 and CDR2: MNHEY, SMNVEV (reference sequence). CDR3 length equals 16 residues. Germline trimming cut 2 bases from V and 8 bases from J; bases unmatched to any gene: 8.

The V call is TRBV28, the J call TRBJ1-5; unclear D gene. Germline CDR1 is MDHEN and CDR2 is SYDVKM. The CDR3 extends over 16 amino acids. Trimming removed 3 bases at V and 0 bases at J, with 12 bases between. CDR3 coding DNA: TGTGCCAGCAGTTTTACAGAGCCGTATAGCAATCAGCCCCAGCATTTT. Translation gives CASSFTEPYSNQPQHF.

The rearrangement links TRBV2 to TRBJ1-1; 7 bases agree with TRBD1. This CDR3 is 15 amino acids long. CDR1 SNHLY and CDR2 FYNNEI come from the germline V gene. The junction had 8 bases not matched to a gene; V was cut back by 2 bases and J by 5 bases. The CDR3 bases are TGTGCCAGCAGTGAAAGGGTGACAGGGTGGACTGAAGCTTTCTTT. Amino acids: CASSERVTGWTEAFF.

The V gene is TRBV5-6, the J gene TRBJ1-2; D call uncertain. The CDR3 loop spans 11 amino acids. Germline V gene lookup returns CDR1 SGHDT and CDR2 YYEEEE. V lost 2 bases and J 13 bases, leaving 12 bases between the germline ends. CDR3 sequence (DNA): TGTGCCAGCAGCTTTCGGGGAATCTGCACCTTC. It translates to CASSFRGICTF.

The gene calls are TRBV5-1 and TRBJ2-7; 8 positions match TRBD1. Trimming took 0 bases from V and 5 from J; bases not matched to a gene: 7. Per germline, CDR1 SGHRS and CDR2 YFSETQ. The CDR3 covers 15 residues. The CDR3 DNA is TGCGCCAGCAGCTTGGTCATCCAGGGGGCCGACGAGCAGTACTTC. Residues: CASSLVIQGADEQYF.

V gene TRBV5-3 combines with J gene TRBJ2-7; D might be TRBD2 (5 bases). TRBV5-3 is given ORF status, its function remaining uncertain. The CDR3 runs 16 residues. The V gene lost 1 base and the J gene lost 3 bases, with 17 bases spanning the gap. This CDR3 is CARSLIERLAYYEQYF. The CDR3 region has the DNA TGTGCCAGAAGCTTGATCGAGAGGCTAGCTTACTACGAGCAGTACTTC.

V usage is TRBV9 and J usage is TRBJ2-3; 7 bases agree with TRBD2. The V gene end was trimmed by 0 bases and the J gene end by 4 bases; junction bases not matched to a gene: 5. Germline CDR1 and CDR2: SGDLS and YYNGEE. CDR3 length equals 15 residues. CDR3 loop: CASSVAQAGSDTQYF. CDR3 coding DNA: TGTGCCAGCAGCGTAGCGCAAGCGGGGTCAGATACGCAGTATTTT.

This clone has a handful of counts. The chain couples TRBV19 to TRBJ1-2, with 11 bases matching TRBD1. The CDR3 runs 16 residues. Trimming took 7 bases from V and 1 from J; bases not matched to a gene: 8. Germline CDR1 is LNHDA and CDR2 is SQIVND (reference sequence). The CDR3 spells CASNPGTGGGNYGYTF. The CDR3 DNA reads TGTGCCAGTAACCCCGGGACAGGGGGAGGTAACTATGGCTACACCTTC.

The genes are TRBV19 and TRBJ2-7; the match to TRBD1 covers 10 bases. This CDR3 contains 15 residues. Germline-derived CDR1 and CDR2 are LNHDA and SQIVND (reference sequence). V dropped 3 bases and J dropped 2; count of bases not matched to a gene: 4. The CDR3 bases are TGTGCCAGTAGTATTGATGGGACAGGGGCCTACGAGCAGTACTTC. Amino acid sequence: CASSIDGTGAYEQYF.

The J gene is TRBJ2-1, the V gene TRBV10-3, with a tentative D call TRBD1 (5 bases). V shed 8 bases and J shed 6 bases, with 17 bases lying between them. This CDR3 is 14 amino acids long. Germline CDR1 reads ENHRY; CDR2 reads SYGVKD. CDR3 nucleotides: TGTGCCATCGGGGCAATAGGGGTGGTCAATGAGCAGTTCTTC. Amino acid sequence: CAIGAIGVVNEQFF.

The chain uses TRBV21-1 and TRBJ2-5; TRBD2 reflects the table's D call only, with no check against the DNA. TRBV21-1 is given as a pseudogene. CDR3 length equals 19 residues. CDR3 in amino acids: CASSKGELAGGSYQETQYF. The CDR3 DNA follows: TGTGCCAGCAGCAAAGGTGAGCTAGCGGGGGGGTCTTACCAAGAGACCCAGTACTTC.

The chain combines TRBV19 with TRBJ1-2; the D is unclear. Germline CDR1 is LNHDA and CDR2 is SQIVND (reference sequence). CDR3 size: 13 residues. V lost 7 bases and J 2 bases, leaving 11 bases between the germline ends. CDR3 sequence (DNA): TGTGCCAGTACCCCGACCGGAAACTATGGCTACACCTTC. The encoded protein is CASTPTGNYGYTF.

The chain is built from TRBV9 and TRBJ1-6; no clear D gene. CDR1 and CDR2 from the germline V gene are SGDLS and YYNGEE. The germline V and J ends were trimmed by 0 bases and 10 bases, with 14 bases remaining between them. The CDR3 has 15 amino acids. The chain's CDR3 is CASSVGVGKNSPLHF. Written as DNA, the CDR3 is TGTGCCAGCAGCGTAGGGGTAGGGAAAAACTCACCCCTCCACTTT.

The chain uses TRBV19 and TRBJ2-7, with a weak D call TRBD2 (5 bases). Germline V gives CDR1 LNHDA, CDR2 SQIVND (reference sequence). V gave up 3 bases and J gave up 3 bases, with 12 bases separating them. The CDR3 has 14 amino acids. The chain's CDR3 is CASSIGGWNYEQYF. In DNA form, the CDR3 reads TGTGCCAGTAGTATTGGCGGGTGGAACTACGAGCAGTACTTC.

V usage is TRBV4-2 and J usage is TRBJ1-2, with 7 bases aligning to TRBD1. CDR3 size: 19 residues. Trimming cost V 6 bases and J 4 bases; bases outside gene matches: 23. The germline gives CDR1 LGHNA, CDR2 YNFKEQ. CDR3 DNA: TGTGCCAGCAGGAACTCGGTGGACAGGTTTGTCAAGTATAGCTATGGCTACACCTTC. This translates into CASRNSVDRFVKYSYGYTF.

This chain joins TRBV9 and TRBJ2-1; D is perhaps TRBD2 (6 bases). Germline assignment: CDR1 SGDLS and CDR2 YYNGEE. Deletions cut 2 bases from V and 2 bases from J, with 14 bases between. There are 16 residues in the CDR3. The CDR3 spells CASSVFPSDPYNEQFF. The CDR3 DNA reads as TGTGCCAGCAGCGTTTTTCCTAGCGATCCCTACAATGAGCAGTTCTTC.

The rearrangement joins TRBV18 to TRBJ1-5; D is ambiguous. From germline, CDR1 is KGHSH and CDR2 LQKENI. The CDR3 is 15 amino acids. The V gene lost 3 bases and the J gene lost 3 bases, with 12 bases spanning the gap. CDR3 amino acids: CASSPPGSFNQPQHF. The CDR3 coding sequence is TGTGCCAGCTCACCCCCGGGCAGCTTCAATCAGCCCCAGCATTTT.

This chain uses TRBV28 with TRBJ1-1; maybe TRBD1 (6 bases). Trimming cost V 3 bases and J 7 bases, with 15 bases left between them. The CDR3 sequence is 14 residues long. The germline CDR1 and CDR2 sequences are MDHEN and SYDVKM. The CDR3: CASSFLDRNREAFF. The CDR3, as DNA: TGTGCCAGCAGTTTCCTGGACAGAAACCGTGAAGCTTTCTTT.

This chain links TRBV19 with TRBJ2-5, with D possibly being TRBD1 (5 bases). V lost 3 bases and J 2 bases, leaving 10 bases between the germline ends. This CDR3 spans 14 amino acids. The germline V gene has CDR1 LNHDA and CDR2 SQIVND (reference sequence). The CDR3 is CASSIQGIQETQYF. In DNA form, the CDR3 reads TGTGCCAGTAGTATTCAGGGAATTCAAGAGACCCAGTACTTC.

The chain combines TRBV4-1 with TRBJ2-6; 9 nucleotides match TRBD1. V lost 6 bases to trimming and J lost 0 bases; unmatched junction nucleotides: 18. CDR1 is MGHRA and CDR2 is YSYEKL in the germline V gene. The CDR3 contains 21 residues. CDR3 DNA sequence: TGCGCCAGCAGTGACAGGGGGGGCTCGGCTAATTACAACTCTGGGGCCAACGTCCTGACTTTC. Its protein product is CASSDRGGSANYNSGANVLTF.

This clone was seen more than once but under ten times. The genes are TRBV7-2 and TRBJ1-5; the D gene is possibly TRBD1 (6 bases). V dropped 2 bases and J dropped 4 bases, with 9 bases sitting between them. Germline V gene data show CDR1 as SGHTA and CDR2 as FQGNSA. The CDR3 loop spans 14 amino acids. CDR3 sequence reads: CASSLKGGNQPQHF. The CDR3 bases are TGTGCCAGCAGCTTAAAAGGGGGTAATCAGCCCCAGCATTTT.